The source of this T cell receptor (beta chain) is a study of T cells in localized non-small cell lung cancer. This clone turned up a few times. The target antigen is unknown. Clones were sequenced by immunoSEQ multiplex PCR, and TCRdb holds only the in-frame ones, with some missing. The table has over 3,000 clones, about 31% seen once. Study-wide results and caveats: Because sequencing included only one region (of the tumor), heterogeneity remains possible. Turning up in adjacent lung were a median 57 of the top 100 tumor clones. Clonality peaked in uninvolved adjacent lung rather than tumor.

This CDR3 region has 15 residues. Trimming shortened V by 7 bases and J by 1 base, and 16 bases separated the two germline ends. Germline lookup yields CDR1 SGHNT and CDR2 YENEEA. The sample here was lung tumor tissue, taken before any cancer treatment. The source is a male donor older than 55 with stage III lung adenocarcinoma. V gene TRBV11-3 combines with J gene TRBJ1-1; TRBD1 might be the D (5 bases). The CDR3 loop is CASTIGRVGNTEAFF. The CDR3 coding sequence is TGTGCCAGCACCATCGGCAGGGTAGGGAACACTGAAGCTTTCTTT.